Below, 29 T cell receptor beta chains from the same sample are listed, as sequenced in a study of neurological immune-mediated disorders. MiXCR was run by TCRdb on the 5' RACE reads, yielding one entry per CDR3 protein. This table holds approximately 39,000 distinct CDR3 sequences, roughly 6.9% found once. Sequences were obtained from CD4+ T cells from blood. These TCRs come from a man aged 50-60 years in good health.

This clonotype was observed many times. This chain uses TRBV11-2 with TRBJ2-2; TRBD1 agrees at 9 bases. In germline, CDR1 is SGHAT, CDR2 FQNNGV. V lost 4 bases and J lost 2; bases outside the gene matches: 11. The CDR3 sequence is 18 residues long. CDR3 sequence (DNA): TGTGCCAGCAGCTCCGGGACAGGGAGTCCCACCAACACCGGGGAGCTGTTTTTT. It encodes CASSSGTGSPTNTGELFF.

The V call is TRBV10-3, the J call TRBJ2-5; 10 positions agree with TRBD2. The germline V gene has CDR1 ENHRY and CDR2 SYGVKD. V was clipped by 11 bases and J by 4 bases; unmatched bases: 7. The CDR3 sequence is 13 residues long. The CDR3 sequence: CAGARLAGETQYF. The CDR3 DNA sequence: TGTGCCGGCGCCAGACTAGCGGGAGAGACCCAGTACTTC.

This clonotype was found many times. The CDR3 protein is CASSLDWVQGYTF. DNA for the CDR3: TGCGCCAGCAGCTTGGATTGGGTTCAGGGCTACACCTTC. The chain carries TRBV5-1 and TRBJ1-2; D remains unclear. CDR1 SGHRS and CDR2 YFSETQ come from the germline V gene. Between the trimmed V and J ends, which lost 0 bases and 8 bases, there was a span of 11 bases. The CDR3 is made up of 13 amino acids.

The table lists this clonotype with a few counts. The rearrangement uses TRBV7-2 and TRBJ2-7, with 12 bases that match TRBD2. Unmatched junction bases numbered 11, after V lost 5 bases and J lost 6 bases. Germline V gene lookup returns CDR1 SGHTA and CDR2 FQGNSA. The CDR3 spans 16 residues. The CDR3 region is CASSLLAGGPKVEQYF. CDR3 nucleotides: TGTGCCAGCAGCCTACTAGCGGGAGGACCCAAGGTCGAGCAGTACTTC.

The V and J genes are TRBV18 and TRBJ1-5; D is uncertain. The germline V gene has CDR1 KGHSH and CDR2 LQKENI. V lost 0 bases and J lost 9, with 9 bases in between. This CDR3 comprises 13 residues. The CDR3 spells CASSPPHLGPQHF. CDR3 sequence (DNA): TGTGCCAGCTCACCACCTCACCTTGGGCCCCAGCATTTT.

This clonotype was seen ten or more times. The chain couples TRBV28 to TRBJ2-1; perhaps TRBD1 as D (6 bases). V was shortened by 3 bases and J by 4 bases, with 10 bases between the two germline ends. Germline loops: CDR1 MDHEN, CDR2 SYDVKM. The CDR3 runs 14 residues. The CDR3 is CASSFGTLYNEQFF. CDR3 DNA: TGTGCCAGCAGTTTTGGGACACTATACAATGAGCAGTTCTTC.

The sample holds many counts of this clonotype. The chain has TRBV3-1 and TRBJ2-7; 9 nucleotides align to TRBD1. Trimming took 1 base from V and 3 from J; bases not matched to a gene: 4. This CDR3 contains 15 residues. CDR1 is LGHDT, CDR2 YNNKEL, per germline (reference sequence). The CDR3 loop reads CASSQAQGAVYEQYF. The CDR3 nucleotides are TGTGCCAGCAGCCAAGCACAGGGGGCGGTCTACGAGCAGTACTTC.

This clonotype was picked up many times. This chain connects TRBV7-2 to TRBJ1-2; D gene ambiguous. Germline CDR1 and CDR2: SGHTA and FQGNSA. The germline V and J ends were trimmed by 6 bases and 5 bases, with 16 bases remaining between them. The CDR3 is made up of 14 amino acids. The CDR3 reads CASSAGSAFYGYTF. The CDR3 region has the DNA TGTGCCAGCAGTGCGGGATCGGCTTTTTATGGCTACACCTTC. The full variable domain, in which reference TRBV7-2 and TRBJ1-2 provide the parts outside the CDR3, is GAGVSQSPSNKVTEKGKDVELRCDPISGHTALYWYRQSLGQGLEFLIYFQGNSAPDKSGLPSDRFSAERTGGSVSTLTIQRTQQEDSAVYLCASSAGSAFYGYTFGSGTRLTVV.

Ten or more counts support this clonotype. This chain uses TRBV21-1 with TRBJ2-5; the tabulated D call, TRBD1, remains unverified against the DNA. TRBV21-1 corresponds to a pseudogene. The CDR3 contains 11 residues. The CDR3 bases are TGTGCCAAAACAAAAGAGCTAGGGGTCCGCTTC. It yields the protein CAKTKELGVRF.

This clonotype was recorded many times. The chain is built from TRBV20-1 and TRBJ2-2; tentative D call: TRBD2 (5 bases). Trimming left V 5 bases short and J 5 bases short, with 9 bases between. The CDR3 has 12 residues. From germline, CDR1 is DFQATT and CDR2 SNEGSKA (reference sequence). The CDR3 protein is CSASDLTGELFF. The CDR3, as DNA: TGCAGTGCTTCGGACTTGACCGGGGAGCTGTTTTTT.

This clonotype appeared many times. The DNA for the CDR3 is TGTGCCAGCAGCTCCTACAGGGGTAGGGGAGCTAATGAAAAACTGTTTTTT. It codes for CASSSYRGRGANEKLFF. The genes are TRBV7-9 and TRBJ1-4, with 7 bases matching TRBD1. The CDR3 runs to 17 residues. After removal of 4 bases from V and 3 bases from J, the junction contained 11 bases not matched to a gene. Germline V gene lookup returns CDR1 SEHNR and CDR2 FQNEAQ (reference sequence). Full variable domain (remainder filled in from reference TRBV7-9 and TRBJ1-4): DTGVSQNPRHKITKRGQNVTFRCDPISEHNRLYWYRQTLGQGPEFLTYFQNEAQLEKSRLLSDRFSAERPKGSFSTLEIQRTEQGDSAMYLCASSSYRGRGANEKLFFGSGTQLSVL.

This clonotype was observed many times. The CDR3 region is CASSQAALGYEQYF. DNA of the CDR3: TGCGCCAGCAGCCAAGCCGCGCTGGGCTACGAGCAGTACTTC. The J gene is TRBJ2-7, the V gene TRBV4-1; D unclear. V was trimmed by 1 base and J by 3 bases, leaving 10 bases between them. Germline V CDR1 and CDR2: MGHRA, YSYEKL. The CDR3 extends over 14 amino acids.

This clonotype was seen many times. The chain recombines TRBV6-2 or TRBV6-3 with TRBJ1-5; TRBD1 might be the D (5 bases). The CDR3 is 16 residues long. Germline V gives CDR1 MNHEY, CDR2 SVGEGT. The V end was cut by 0 bases, the J end by 14 bases, with 23 bases between. The CDR3 loop is CASSYSPAGRYLTKHF. CDR3 DNA sequence: TGTGCCAGCAGTTACTCGCCGGCAGGGAGATACCTCACCAAGCATTTT.

This clonotype was seen many times. The chain joins TRBV5-1 to TRBJ2-1; TRBD2 aligns across 12 bases. Unmatched junction bases numbered 5, after V lost 6 bases and J lost 7 bases. Per the germline V gene, CDR1 is SGHRS and CDR2 is YFSETQ. CDR3 length: 14 residues. The CDR3 DNA reads TGCGCCAGCACGGCTAGCGGGAGGGGTAATGAGCAGTTCTTC. It specifies CASTASGRGNEQFF. Full variable domain (remainder filled in from reference TRBV5-1 and TRBJ2-1): KAGVTQTPRYLIKTRGQQVTLSCSPISGHRSVSWYQQTPGQGLQFLFEYFSETQRNKGNFPGRFSGRQFSNSRSEMNVSTLELGDSALYLCASTASGRGNEQFFGPGTRLTVL.

This clonotype was counted at least ten times. The V and J genes are TRBV5-8 and TRBJ2-7; TRBD2 agrees at 8 bases. Per germline, CDR1 SGHTS and CDR2 YDEGEE. The CDR3 extends over 18 amino acids. After removal of 4 bases from V and 5 bases from J, the junction contained 20 bases not matched to a gene. The CDR3 protein is CASSRGGWGTDALDEQYF. The CDR3 region has the DNA TGTGCCAGCAGCCGGGGGGGTTGGGGGACCGATGCTTTGGACGAGCAGTACTTC. Using reference TRBV5-8 and TRBJ2-7 for the parts outside the CDR3, the full variable domain is EAGVTQSPTHLIKTRGQQATLRCSPISGHTSVYWYQQALGLGLQFLLWYDEGEERNRGNFPPRFSGRQFPNYSSELNVNALELEDSALYLCASSRGGWGTDALDEQYFGPGTRLTVT.

This clonotype was counted at least ten times. The V and J genes are TRBV6-5 and TRBJ2-3, with 9 positions matching TRBD2. This CDR3 is 18 amino acids long. CDR1 and CDR2 (germline): MNHEY, SVGAGI. The V and J ends lost 1 base and 0 bases, in that order; junction bases with no gene match: 8. CDR3 loop: CASSYYPTGTSSTDTQYF. The CDR3 DNA sequence: TGTGCCAGCAGTTACTATCCAACCGGGACTAGCAGCACAGATACGCAGTATTTT.

This clonotype was observed at least ten times. The DNA of the CDR3 is TGTGCCAGCAGTCTAAGTCGGGCCTACTACGAGCAGTACTTC. Its translation: CASSLSRAYYEQYF. The chain has TRBV25-1 and TRBJ2-7; D gene unclear. V dropped 5 bases and J dropped 3 bases, with 14 bases sitting between them. This CDR3 is 14 amino acids long. Germline-derived CDR1 and CDR2 are MGHDK and SYGVNS.

This clonotype has at least ten counts. The chain is built from TRBV29-1 and TRBJ2-2; tentatively, D is TRBD1 or TRBD2 (5 bases each). Germline CDR1 reads SQVTM; CDR2 reads ANQGSEA. This CDR3 is built from 13 residues. V dropped 7 bases and J dropped 5 bases, with 14 bases sitting between them. The CDR3 reads CSAGTQLTGELFF. The CDR3 nucleotides read TGCAGCGCCGGGACCCAACTTACCGGGGAGCTGTTTTTT.

This clonotype was recorded at least ten times. The rearrangement uses TRBV7-2 and TRBJ1-3, with no clear D. The CDR3 has 15 amino acids. The V gene's germline CDR1 is SGHTA and CDR2 FQGNSA. V dropped 4 bases and J dropped 0 bases, with 10 bases sitting between them. The CDR3 protein is CASSWTFDSGNTIYF. DNA of the CDR3: TGTGCCAGCAGCTGGACGTTCGACTCTGGAAACACCATATATTTT.

This clonotype was observed at least ten times. The rearrangement joins TRBV7-2 to TRBJ2-3; 10 bases fit TRBD1. V lost 4 bases and J lost 3; bases outside the gene matches: 7. Germline lookup yields CDR1 SGHTA and CDR2 FQGNSA. The CDR3 extends over 16 amino acids. CDR3 in DNA: TGTGCCAGCAGCTGGGACAGGGGCGTATGGACAGATACGCAGTATTTT. This translates into CASSWDRGVWTDTQYF. The full variable domain, rest sourced from reference TRBV7-2 and TRBJ2-3, is GAGVSQSPSNKVTEKGKDVELRCDPISGHTALYWYRQSLGQGLEFLIYFQGNSAPDKSGLPSDRFSAERTGGSVSTLTIQRTQQEDSAVYLCASSWDRGVWTDTQYFGPGTRLTVL.

This clonotype was detected many times. The gene calls are TRBV7-2 and TRBJ2-5; D not certain. Germline V gene lookup returns CDR1 SGHTA and CDR2 FQGNSA. This CDR3 spans 16 amino acids. V lost 1 base, J lost 5 bases, and 17 bases lay in between. In DNA form, the CDR3 reads TGTGCCAGCAGCTTAGGGACCACCAAATATCGGGAGACCCAGTACTTC. Residues: CASSLGTTKYRETQYF.

This clonotype was recorded many times. The chain uses TRBV28 and TRBJ2-5; TRBD2 is a possible D gene (6 bases). V was clipped by 1 base and J by 5 bases, with 8 bases between them. The V gene's germline CDR1 is MDHEN and CDR2 SYDVKM. The CDR3 covers 13 residues. The CDR3 sequence: CASSLYAGETQYF. The DNA for the CDR3 is TGTGCCAGCAGTTTATATGCGGGGGAGACCCAGTACTTC. The full variable domain, with the rest looked up from reference TRBV28 and TRBJ2-5, is DVKVTQSSRYLVKRTGEKVFLECVQDMDHENMFWYRQDPGLGLRLIYFSYDVKMKEKGDIPEGYSVSREKKERFSLILESASTNQTSMYLCASSLYAGETQYFGPGTRLLVL.

This clonotype appeared many times. The CDR3 DNA follows: TGCGCCAGCAGCCAAGGGGGCAGGGCGGCAGATACGCAGTATTTT. This gives the protein CASSQGGRAADTQYF. The genes are TRBV4-3 and TRBJ2-3; D perhaps matches TRBD1 (5 bases). V was pared by 1 base and J by 4 bases, with 12 bases between. The CDR3 runs 15 residues. Per germline, CDR1 LGHNA and CDR2 YSLEER.

This clonotype was picked up many times. V and J are TRBV27 and TRBJ2-7; weak D call: TRBD1 (8 bases). The germline V gene has CDR1 MNHEY and CDR2 SMNVEV (reference sequence). Between the trimmed V and J ends, which lost 1 base and 6 bases, there was a span of 13 bases. The length of the CDR3 is 14 residues. The CDR3 bases are TGTGCCAGCAGTTTATACAGGGGGGGAGCCGAGCAGTACTTC. Translation gives CASSLYRGGAEQYF.

This clonotype came up many times. This chain uses TRBV15 with TRBJ2-5, with D possibly called TRBD1 or TRBD2 (5 bases each). The V and J ends lost 0 bases and 0 bases respectively, with 8 bases between them. The CDR3 spans 15 residues. Germline V CDR1 and CDR2: LNHNV, YYDKDF (reference sequence). CDR3 nucleotides: TGTGCCACCAGCAGAGATCCGGGACACCAAGAGACCCAGTACTTC. Its protein product is CATSRDPGHQETQYF.

This clonotype was detected many times. J is TRBJ2-7 and V is TRBV5-6, with D perhaps matching TRBD2 (5 bases). The ends were cut back, 6 bases at V and 3 bases at J, with 13 bases in the middle. Germline loops: CDR1 SGHDT, CDR2 YYEEEE. The CDR3 contains 13 residues. CDR3 sequence (DNA): TGTGCCAGCACCAATGGACGGGGCTACGAGCAGTACTTC. This gives the protein CASTNGRGYEQYF.

This clonotype was seen repeatedly, ten times or more. The chain joins TRBV19 to TRBJ1-5; unclear D gene. CDR1 and CDR2 from the germline V gene are LNHDA and SQIVND (reference sequence). Trimming left V 6 bases short and J 4 bases short, with 7 bases between. This CDR3 comprises 12 residues. CDR3 DNA sequence: TGTGCCAGTAGCTTCGTAAATCAGCCCCAGCATTTT. This sequence encodes CASSFVNQPQHF.

The sample holds many counts of this clonotype. The J gene is TRBJ2-3, the V gene TRBV5-1; D perhaps matches TRBD2 (6 bases). V was pared by 3 bases and J by 5 bases, with 19 bases between. The germline CDR1 and CDR2 sequences are SGHRS and YFSETQ. CDR3 length: 16 amino acids. CDR3 protein: CASSWTRDFKRDTQYF. The CDR3 coding sequence is TGCGCCAGCAGCTGGACCCGGGACTTCAAACGAGATACGCAGTATTTT.

This clonotype was observed at least ten times. CDR3 protein: CASSTTSGRVTGELFF. CDR3 in DNA: TGTGCCAGCAGTACGACTAGCGGGAGGGTCACCGGGGAGCTGTTTTTT. V is TRBV6-5 and J is TRBJ2-2; TRBD2 matches at 14 bases. This CDR3 spans 16 amino acids. The V gene end was trimmed by 5 bases and the J gene end by 4 bases; junction bases not matched to a gene: 3. Germline V gives CDR1 MNHEY, CDR2 SVGAGI.